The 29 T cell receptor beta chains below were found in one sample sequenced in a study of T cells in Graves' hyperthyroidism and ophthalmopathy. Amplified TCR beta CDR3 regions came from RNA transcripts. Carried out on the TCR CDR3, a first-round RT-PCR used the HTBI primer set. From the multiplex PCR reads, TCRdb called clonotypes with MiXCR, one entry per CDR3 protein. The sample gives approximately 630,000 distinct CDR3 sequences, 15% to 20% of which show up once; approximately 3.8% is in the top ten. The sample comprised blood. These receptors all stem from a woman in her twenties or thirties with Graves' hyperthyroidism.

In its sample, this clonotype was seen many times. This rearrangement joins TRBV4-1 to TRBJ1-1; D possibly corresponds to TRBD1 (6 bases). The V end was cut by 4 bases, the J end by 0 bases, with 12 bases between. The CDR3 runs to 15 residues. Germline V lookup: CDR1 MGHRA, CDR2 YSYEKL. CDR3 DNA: TGCGCCAGCAGCCTGATCGGACAGTTGAACACTGAAGCTTTCTTT. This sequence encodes CASSLIGQLNTEAFF.

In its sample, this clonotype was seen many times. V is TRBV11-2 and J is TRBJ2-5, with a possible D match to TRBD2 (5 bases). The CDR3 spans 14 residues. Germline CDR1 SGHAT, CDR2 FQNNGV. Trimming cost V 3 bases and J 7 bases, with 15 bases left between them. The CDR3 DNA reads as TGTGCCAGCAGCTTCATCGGCGCACGGGGGACCCAGTACTTC. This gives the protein CASSFIGARGTQYF.

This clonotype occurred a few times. The CDR3 is CASKLTGGDTGELFF. DNA of the CDR3: TGTGCCAGCAAATTGACAGGGGGAGACACCGGGGAGCTGTTTTTT. The chain links TRBV2 to TRBJ2-2; 9 nucleotides agree with TRBD1. In germline, CDR1 is SNHLY, CDR2 FYNNEI. The CDR3 contains 15 residues. The J segment lost 3 bases and the V segment lost 7 bases, leaving 6 bases of the junction unmatched.

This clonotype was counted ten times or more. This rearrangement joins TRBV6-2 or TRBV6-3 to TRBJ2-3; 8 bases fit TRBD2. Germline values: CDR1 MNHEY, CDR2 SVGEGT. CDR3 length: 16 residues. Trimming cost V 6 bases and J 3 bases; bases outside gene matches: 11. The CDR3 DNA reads TGTGCCAGCAGCCTCGATCAGCGGGAGCCTACAGATACGCAGTATTTT. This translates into CASSLDQREPTDTQYF.

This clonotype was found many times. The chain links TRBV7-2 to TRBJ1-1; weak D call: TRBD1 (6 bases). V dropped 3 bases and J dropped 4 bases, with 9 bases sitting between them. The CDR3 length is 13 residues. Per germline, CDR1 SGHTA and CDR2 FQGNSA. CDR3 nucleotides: TGTGCCAGCAGCTTTGGGGGCCTCACTGAAGCTTTCTTT. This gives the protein CASSFGGLTEAFF.

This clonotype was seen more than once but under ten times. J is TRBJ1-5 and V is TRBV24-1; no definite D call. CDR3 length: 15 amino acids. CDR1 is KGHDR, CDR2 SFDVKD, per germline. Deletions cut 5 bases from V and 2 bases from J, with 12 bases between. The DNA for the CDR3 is TGTGCCACCAGTGGGCCAGGCGGGGGCAATCAGCCCCAGCATTTT. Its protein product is CATSGPGGGNQPQHF.

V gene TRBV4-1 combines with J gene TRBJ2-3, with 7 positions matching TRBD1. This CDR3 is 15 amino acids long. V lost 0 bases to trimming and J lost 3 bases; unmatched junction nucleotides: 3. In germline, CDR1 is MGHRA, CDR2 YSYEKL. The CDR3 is CASSQERQGTDTQYF. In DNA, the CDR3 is TGCGCCAGCAGCCAAGAAAGACAGGGTACAGATACGCAGTATTTT.

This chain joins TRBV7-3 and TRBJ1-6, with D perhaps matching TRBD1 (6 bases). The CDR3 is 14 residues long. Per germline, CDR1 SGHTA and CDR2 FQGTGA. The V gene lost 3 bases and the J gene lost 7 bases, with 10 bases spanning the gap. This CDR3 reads CASSLVGGNSPLHF. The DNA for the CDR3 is TGTGCCAGCAGCTTGGTGGGGGGCAATTCACCCCTCCACTTT.

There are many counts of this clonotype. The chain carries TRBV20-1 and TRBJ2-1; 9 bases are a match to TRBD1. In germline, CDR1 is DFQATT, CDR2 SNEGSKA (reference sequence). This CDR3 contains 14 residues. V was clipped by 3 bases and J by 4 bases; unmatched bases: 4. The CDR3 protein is CSASGTGFYNEQFF. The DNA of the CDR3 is TGCAGTGCTAGTGGGACAGGGTTTTACAATGAGCAGTTCTTC.

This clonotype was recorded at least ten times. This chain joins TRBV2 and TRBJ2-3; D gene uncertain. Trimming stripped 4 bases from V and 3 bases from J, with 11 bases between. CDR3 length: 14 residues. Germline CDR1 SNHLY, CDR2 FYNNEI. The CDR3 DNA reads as TGTGCCAGCAGTGTTCCCCCACGGACAGATACGCAGTATTTT. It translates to CASSVPPRTDTQYF.

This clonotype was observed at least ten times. This chain's CDR3 is CASSLAPETQYF. In DNA, the CDR3 is TGTGCCAGCAGTTTAGCGCCGGAGACCCAGTACTTC. V and J are TRBV28 and TRBJ2-5; D is unresolved. CDR3 length equals 12 residues. CDR1 is MDHEN, CDR2 SYDVKM, per germline. Trimming pared 2 bases from V and 5 bases from J, leaving 6 bases between. Filled out from reference TRBV28 and TRBJ2-5, the complete variable domain reads DVKVTQSSRYLVKRTGEKVFLECVQDMDHENMFWYRQDPGLGLRLIYFSYDVKMKEKGDIPEGYSVSREKKERFSLILESASTNQTSMYLCASSLAPETQYFGPGTRLLVL.

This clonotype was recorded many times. CDR3 in amino acids: CASKKSSYNEQFF. CDR3 sequence (DNA): TGCGCCAGCAAAAAGAGCTCCTACAATGAGCAGTTCTTC. V usage is TRBV5-1 and J usage is TRBJ2-1; no clear D. The CDR3 has 13 residues. Germline CDR1 reads SGHRS; CDR2 reads YFSETQ. Trimming stripped 6 bases from V and 0 bases from J, with 7 bases between.

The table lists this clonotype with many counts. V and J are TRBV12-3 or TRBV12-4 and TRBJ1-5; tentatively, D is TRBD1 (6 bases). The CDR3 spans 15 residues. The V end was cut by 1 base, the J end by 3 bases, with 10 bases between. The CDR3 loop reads CASSLEGGTNQPQHF. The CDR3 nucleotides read TGTGCCAGCAGTTTAGAAGGGGGGACCAATCAGCCCCAGCATTTT.

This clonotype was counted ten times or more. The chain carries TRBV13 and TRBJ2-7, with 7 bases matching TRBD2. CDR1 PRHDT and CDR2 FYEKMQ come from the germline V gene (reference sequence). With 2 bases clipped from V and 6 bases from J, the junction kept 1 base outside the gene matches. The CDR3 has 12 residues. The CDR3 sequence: CASSLRGVEQYF. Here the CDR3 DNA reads TGTGCCAGCAGCTTACGGGGGGTCGAGCAGTACTTC.

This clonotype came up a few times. CDR3 residues: CASTALGGATNTGELFF. DNA for the CDR3: TGTGCCAGCACCGCTCTCGGAGGGGCTACAAACACCGGGGAGCTGTTTTTT. This chain links TRBV6-2 or TRBV6-3 with TRBJ2-2; tentatively, D is TRBD2 (6 bases). V gave up 7 bases and J gave up 2 bases, with 20 bases separating them. Germline V gene sequence: CDR1 MNHEY, CDR2 SVGEGT. This CDR3 is 17 amino acids long.

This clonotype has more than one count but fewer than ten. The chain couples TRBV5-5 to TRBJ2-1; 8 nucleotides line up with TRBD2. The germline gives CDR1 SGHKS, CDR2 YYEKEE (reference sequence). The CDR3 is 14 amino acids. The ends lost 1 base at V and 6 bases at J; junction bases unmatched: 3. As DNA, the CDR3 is TGTGCCAGCAGCTTGCCGACTAGCGCCAATGAGCAGTTCTTC. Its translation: CASSLPTSANEQFF.

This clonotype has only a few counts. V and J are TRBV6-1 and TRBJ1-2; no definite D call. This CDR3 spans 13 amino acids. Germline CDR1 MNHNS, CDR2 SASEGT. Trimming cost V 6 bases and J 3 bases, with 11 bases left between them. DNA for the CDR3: TGTGCCAGCAGGAACGAAATGGACTATGGCTACACCTTC. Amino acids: CASRNEMDYGYTF.

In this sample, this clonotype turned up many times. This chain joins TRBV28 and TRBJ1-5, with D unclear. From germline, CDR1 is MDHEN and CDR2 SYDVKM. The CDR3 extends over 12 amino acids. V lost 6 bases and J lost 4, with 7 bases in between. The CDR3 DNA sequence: TGTGCCAGCAGGGAATCGAATCAGCCCCAGCATTTT. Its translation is CASRESNQPQHF.

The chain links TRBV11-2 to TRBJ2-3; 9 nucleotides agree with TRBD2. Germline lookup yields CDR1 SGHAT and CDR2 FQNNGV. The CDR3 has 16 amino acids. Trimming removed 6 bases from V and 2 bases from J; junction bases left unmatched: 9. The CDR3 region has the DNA TGTGCCAGCAGATCTGGACTAGCGTCTAACACAGATACGCAGTATTTT. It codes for CASRSGLASNTDTQYF.

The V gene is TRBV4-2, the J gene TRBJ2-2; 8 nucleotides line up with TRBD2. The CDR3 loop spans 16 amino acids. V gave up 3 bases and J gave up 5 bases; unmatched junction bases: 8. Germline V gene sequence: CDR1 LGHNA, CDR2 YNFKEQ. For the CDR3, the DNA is TGTGCCAGCAGCCATATCACGGGAGGGCTAACCGGGGAGCTGTTTTTT. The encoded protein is CASSHITGGLTGELFF.

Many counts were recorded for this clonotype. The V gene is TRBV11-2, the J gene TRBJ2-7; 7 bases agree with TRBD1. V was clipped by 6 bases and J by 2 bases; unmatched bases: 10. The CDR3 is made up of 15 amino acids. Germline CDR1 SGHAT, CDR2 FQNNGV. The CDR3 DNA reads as TGTGCCAGCAGGACACCGGGACAGAAGACCTACGAGCAGTACTTC. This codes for CASRTPGQKTYEQYF.

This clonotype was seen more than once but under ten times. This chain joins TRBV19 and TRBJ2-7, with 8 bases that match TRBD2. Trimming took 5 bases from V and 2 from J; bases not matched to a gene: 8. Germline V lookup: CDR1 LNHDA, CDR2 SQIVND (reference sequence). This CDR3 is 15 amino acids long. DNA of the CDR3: TGTGCCAGTAGTTCGGGAGGGACGCCTACCTACGAGCAGTACTTC. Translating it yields CASSSGGTPTYEQYF. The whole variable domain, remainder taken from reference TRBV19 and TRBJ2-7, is DGGITQSPKYLFRKEGQNVTLSCEQNLNHDAMYWYRQDPGQGLRLIYYSQIVNDFQKGDIAEGYSVSREKKESFPLTVTSAQKNPTAFYLCASSSGGTPTYEQYFGPGTRLTVT.

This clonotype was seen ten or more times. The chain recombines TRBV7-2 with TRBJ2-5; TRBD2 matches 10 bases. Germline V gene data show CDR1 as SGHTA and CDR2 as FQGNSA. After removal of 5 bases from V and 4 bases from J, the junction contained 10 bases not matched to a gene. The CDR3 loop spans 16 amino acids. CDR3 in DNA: TGTGCCAGCAGCCCCGGTGTAGCGGGAGGAGGAGAGACCCAGTACTTC. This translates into CASSPGVAGGGETQYF.

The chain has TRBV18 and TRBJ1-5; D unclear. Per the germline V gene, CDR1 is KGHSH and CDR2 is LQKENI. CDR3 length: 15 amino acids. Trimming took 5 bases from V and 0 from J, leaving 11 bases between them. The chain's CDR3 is CASSTDGLSNQPQHF. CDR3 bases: TGTGCCAGCTCAACGGACGGGCTTAGCAATCAGCCCCAGCATTTT.

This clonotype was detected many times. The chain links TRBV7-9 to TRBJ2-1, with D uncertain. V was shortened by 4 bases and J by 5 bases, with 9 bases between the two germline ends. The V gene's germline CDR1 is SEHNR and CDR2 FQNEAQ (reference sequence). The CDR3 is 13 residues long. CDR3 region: CASSSDLNNEQFF. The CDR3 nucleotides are TGTGCCAGCAGCTCCGACTTGAACAATGAGCAGTTCTTC.

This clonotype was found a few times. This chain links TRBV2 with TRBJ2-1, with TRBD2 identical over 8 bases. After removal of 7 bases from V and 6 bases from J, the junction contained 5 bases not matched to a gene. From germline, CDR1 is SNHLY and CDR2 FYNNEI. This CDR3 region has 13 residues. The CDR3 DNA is TGTGCCAGCACAGCGGGAGCCAGCAATGAGCAGTTCTTC. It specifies CASTAGASNEQFF.

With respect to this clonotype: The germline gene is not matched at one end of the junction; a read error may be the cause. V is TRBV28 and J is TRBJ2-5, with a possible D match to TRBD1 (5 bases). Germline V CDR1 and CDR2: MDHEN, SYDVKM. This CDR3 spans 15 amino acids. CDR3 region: CASSLYGVGQETRYF. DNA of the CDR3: TGTGCCAGCAGTTTATATGGGGTGGGGCAAGAGACCCGGTACTTC.

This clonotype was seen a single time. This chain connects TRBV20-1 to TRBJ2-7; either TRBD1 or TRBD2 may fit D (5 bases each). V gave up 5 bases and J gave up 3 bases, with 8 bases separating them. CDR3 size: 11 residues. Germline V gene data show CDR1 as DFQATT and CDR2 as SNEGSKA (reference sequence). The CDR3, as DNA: TGCAGTGCTTCGGGGCTCTACGAGCAGTACTTC. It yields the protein CSASGLYEQYF.

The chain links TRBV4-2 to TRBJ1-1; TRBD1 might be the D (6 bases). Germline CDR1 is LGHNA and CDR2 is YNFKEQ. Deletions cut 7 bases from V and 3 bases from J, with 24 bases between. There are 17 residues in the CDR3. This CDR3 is CASINKGGGVMDTEAFF. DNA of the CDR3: TGTGCCAGCATTAACAAAGGGGGGGGGGTAATGGACACTGAAGCTTTCTTT.